This entry features one T cell receptor beta chain sequence. Its cognate antigen is unknown. Trimming removed 5 bases from V and 2 bases from J; junction bases left unmatched: 8. The CDR3 spans 15 residues. CDR1 and CDR2 from the germline V gene are SGHNT and YENEEA. A v3.0 immunoSEQ assay was performed at survey level. Sequencing was performed with immunoSEQ multiplex PCR; in TCRdb, only in-frame clones are kept and a portion is missing. Seen here are about 23,000 clones, just under 85% observed once, and the top ten hold 12%. This sample was included in a study of long-term antiretroviral therapy in people with HIV. Study-wide findings and caveats: All time points showed a repertoire dominated by clones expanded before ART. Dating from 2004 to 2017, the blood was possibly obtained under older ART regimens. Data on ART adherence, viral resistance or therapy changes were unavailable.

Every donor had one or more pre-ART and two or more post-ART PBMC samples. The clonotype originates from a man in his forties with HIV. Sequencing used unsorted PBMCs, obtained 1.6 years after starting antiretroviral therapy. This chain joins TRBV11-3 and TRBJ2-7; TRBD1 matches 8 bases. CDR3 nucleotides: TGTGCCAGCAGCCAAGACAGGGGCATAGCCTACGAGCAGTACTTC. It encodes CASSQDRGIAYEQYF.